The present T cell receptor (beta chain) was sequenced within a study of T-cell memory formation after mild COVID-19. One entry per CDR3 protein results from TCRdb running MiXCR on the 5' RACE reads. Seen here are 150,000 to 200,000 distinct CDR3 sequences, more than 15% observed once, and the top ten hold about 1.9%. The CDR3 runs to 14 residues. Germline assignment: CDR1 SEHNR and CDR2 FQNEAQ (reference sequence). V lost 4 bases to trimming and J lost 3 bases, with 13 bases between them. This clonotype appeared a few times. The rearrangement joins TRBV7-9 to TRBJ2-7; D is possibly TRBD2 (6 bases). The sample comprised PBMCs or a T cell subset sorted from them (not recorded which). The sequence was obtained from an adult woman who had mild COVID-19 (a few samples of this study predate the infection). Cell type and time point are not known. Here the CDR3 reads CASSSVGGFYEQYF. The DNA of the CDR3 is TGTGCCAGCAGCTCTGTTGGGGGGTTCTACGAGCAGTACTTC.